This TCR beta chain was found in a study of T-cell reconstitution after alpha-beta-depleted transplantation in children. The V end lost 2 bases, the J end lost 7 bases, and 13 bases lay between the germline ends. This CDR3 has 13 residues. Germline lookup yields CDR1 SGHRS and CDR2 YFSETQ. During its preparation, the TCRbeta library received unique molecular identifiers. TCRdb re-analysed the PCR reads in MiXCR, keeping a single row per CDR3 protein. The sample has hundreds of thousands of distinct CDR3 sequences, 8% to 10% seen once. This clonotype was detected many times. This receptor was identified in a human donor who donated a stem cell graft to a child with acute lymphoblastic leukemia. This specimen consisted of PBMCs from the stem cell graft donor, obtained from the stem cell graft. This chain joins TRBV5-1 and TRBJ2-7; D tentatively reads TRBD1 or TRBD2 (5 bases each). DNA of the CDR3: TGCGCCAGCAGCTTTGAGGGGACCCCTGAGCAGTACTTC. Protein product: CASSFEGTPEQYF.